This TCR beta chain was sequenced in a study of CXCR3-negative and CXCR3-positive naive CD8 T cells. Study outcomes and limitations: Whereas both naive subsets had comparably high diversity, memory CD8+ cells had much lower diversity. Similar TRBV-TRBJ usage was seen in naive cells (both CXCR3-negative and CXCR3-positive), but memory cells differed. Because surface CD5 did not distinguish the naive subsets, TCR strength was inferred from TRB CDR3 properties.

The CDR3 sequence is 17 residues long. CDR1 is SGHTA and CDR2 is FQGNSA in the germline V gene. UMI-tagged TRB cDNA libraries were built via 5' RACE. TCRdb reprocessed the 5' RACE reads; each CDR3 protein has one entry and no DNA is given. Its table records around 29,000 distinct CDR3 sequences. Note on this clonotype: Its antigen is still unknown.

Material for sequencing was memory CD8+ T cells from blood. The chain recombines TRBV7-2 with TRBJ2-5; TCRdb selects TRBD1, and the lack of DNA leaves this call unchecked. The source of this sequence is a human donor in good health. Some clones in this sample may be carry-over from other donors' samples. This CDR3 is CASSLVVGRGRKETQYF.